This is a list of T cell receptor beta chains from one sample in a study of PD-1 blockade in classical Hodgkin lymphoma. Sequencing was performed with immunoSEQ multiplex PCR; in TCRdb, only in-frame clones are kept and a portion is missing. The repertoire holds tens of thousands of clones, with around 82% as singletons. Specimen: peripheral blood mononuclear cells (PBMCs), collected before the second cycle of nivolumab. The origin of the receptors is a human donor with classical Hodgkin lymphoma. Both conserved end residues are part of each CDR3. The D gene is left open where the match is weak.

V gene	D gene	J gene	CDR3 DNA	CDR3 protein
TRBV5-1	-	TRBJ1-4	TGCGCCAGCAGCTTGGTGGTTCTTCAGGGGCGGACTAATGAAAAACTGTTTTTT	CASSLVVLQGRTNEKLFF
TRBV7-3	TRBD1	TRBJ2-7	TGTGCCAGCAGCCCCGTACCGTCAGGGGGCGAGCAGTACTTC	CASSPVPSGGEQYF
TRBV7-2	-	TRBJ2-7	TGTGCCAGCAGCTTGAGGCATGGGCCCTCCTACGAGCAGTACTTC	CASSLRHGPSYEQYF
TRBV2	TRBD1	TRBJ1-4	TGTGCCAGCAGTAGGACAGGGGTAACAAATGAAAAACTGTTTTTT	CASSRTGVTNEKLFF
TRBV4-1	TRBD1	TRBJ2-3	TGCGCCAGCAGCTTCTACCAGGGGACAGGGGTAACAGATACGCAGTATTTT	CASSFYQGTGVTDTQYF
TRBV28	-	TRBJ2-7	TGTGCCAGCAGCAACTTATTGGGACCCTCCGCCCACGAGCAGTACTTC	CASSNLLGPSAHEQYF
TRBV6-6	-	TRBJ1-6	TGTGCCAGCAATGCCCGAGGGGGTTATAATTCACCCCTCCACTTT	CASNARGGYNSPLHF
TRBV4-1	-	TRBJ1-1	TGCGCCAGCAGCCATGAACCTTGGCGGAAGAACACTGAAGCTTTCTTT	CASSHEPWRKNTEAFF
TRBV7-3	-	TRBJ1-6	TGTGCCAGCAGCTTAGGGACGTGGGGGAGCAATTCACCCCTCCACTTT	CASSLGTWGSNSPLHF
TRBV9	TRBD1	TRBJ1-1	TGTGCCAGCAGCAATCCGGGACAGGGGGCGGATGAAGCTTTCTTT	CASSNPGQGADEAFF
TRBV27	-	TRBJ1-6	TGTGCCAGCAGTCCATCAGGGGAAGCTTCACCCCTCCACTTT	CASSPSGEASPLHF